The 4 T cell receptor beta chains reported below all come from one sample, sequenced in a study of control samples from healthy donors and cancer patients. Using immunoSEQ multiplex PCR, the repertoire was profiled, and TCRdb retains in-frame clones only, with some absent. The sample has about 180,000 clones, 90% seen once. The material sequenced was blood. These receptors all come from a woman aged 50 to 60 in good health.

The J gene is TRBJ1-1, the V gene TRBV19; D might be TRBD1 (5 bases). The CDR3 sequence is 14 residues long. V lost 7 bases to trimming and J lost 5 bases, with 17 bases between them. Germline loops: CDR1 LNHDA, CDR2 SQIVND (reference sequence). The DNA for the CDR3 is TGTGCCAGTACCCAATCGAACAGGCGGACTGAAGCTTTCTTT. It specifies CASTQSNRRTEAFF.

The chain couples TRBV5-6 to TRBJ1-2; 7 bases match TRBD1. The CDR3 contains 15 residues. The trim removed 1 base at V and 5 bases at J, leaving 8 bases unmatched. CDR1 SGHDT and CDR2 YYEEEE come from the germline V gene. The CDR3 protein is CASSLISTGAYGYTF. CDR3 DNA: TGTGCCAGCAGCTTGATTTCAACAGGGGCATATGGCTACACCTTC.

The V gene is TRBV2, the J gene TRBJ1-1; a weak D match, TRBD1 (6 bases). This CDR3 is 14 amino acids long. The V end lost 3 bases, the J end lost 1 base, and 9 bases lay between the germline ends. The germline gives CDR1 SNHLY, CDR2 FYNNEI. In DNA, the CDR3 is TGTGCCAGCAGTGAGGGGGGCGCGAACACTGAAGCTTTCTTT. The encoded protein is CASSEGGANTEAFF.

This rearrangement joins TRBV27 to TRBJ1-1; tentatively, D is TRBD1 (5 bases). This CDR3 has 12 amino acids. Germline CDR1 reads MNHEY; CDR2 reads SMNVEV (reference sequence). Trimming left V 5 bases short and J 10 bases short, with 14 bases between. The CDR3 DNA is TGTGCCAGCAGTACGGACAATCGGGTAGCTTTCTTT. This gives the protein CASSTDNRVAFF.